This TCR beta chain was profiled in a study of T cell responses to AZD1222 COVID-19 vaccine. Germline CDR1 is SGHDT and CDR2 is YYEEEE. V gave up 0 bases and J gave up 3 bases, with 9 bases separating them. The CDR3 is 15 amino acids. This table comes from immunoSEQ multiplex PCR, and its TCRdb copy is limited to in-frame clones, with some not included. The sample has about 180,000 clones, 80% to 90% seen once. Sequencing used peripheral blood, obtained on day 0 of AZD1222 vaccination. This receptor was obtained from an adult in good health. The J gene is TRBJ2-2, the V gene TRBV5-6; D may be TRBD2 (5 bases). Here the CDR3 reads CASSLGRTYTGELFF. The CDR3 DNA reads TGTGCCAGCAGCTTGGGCAGGACTTACACCGGGGAGCTGTTTTTT.